Reported below is one T cell receptor (beta chain). This entry comes from a study of long-term antiretroviral therapy in people with HIV. Running of the v3.0 immunoSEQ assay took place at survey level. Generated by immunoSEQ multiplex PCR, the TCRdb table keeps only in-frame clones and is missing some. This table has tens of thousands of clones, over 70% appearing once. Between the trimmed V and J ends, which lost 3 bases and 2 bases, there was a span of 12 bases. The germline gives CDR1 SEHNR, CDR2 FQNEAQ (reference sequence). The CDR3 is 15 amino acids. This sample comprised unsorted PBMCs, obtained 3.1 years after starting antiretroviral therapy. This TCR was recovered from a woman in her fifties or sixties with HIV. The chain couples TRBV7-9 to TRBJ2-3; TRBD1 is a possible D gene (6 bases). The CDR3 spells CASSFWGQNTDTQYF. CDR3 nucleotide sequence: TGTGCCAGCAGCTTTTGGGGGCAGAACACAGATACGCAGTATTTT. The variable domain in full, with the rest retrieved from reference TRBV7-9 and TRBJ2-3, is DTGVSQNPRHKITKRGQNVTFRCDPISEHNRLYWYRQTLGQGPEFLTYFQNEAQLEKSRLLSDRFSAERPKGSFSTLEIQRTEQGDSAMYLCASSFWGQNTDTQYFGPGTRLTVL.